This T cell receptor beta chain comes out of a study of early T cells in non-severe SARS-CoV-2 infection. Unique molecular identifiers were attached to individual cDNA molecules. One entry per CDR3 protein results from TCRdb running MiXCR on the 5' RACE reads. Of about 61,000 distinct CDR3 sequences detected, 11% appear once; the ten largest clones hold under 2%. This CDR3 has 16 residues. Germline V lookup: CDR1 LGHNA, CDR2 YSLEER. Trimming left V 1 base short and J 0 bases short, with 10 bases between. This TCR was sampled from an adult who was a healthcare worker with PCR-confirmed SARS-CoV-2 infection or an uninfected control (not recorded which). V usage is TRBV4-3 and J usage is TRBJ1-3; D uncertain. Sequenced input: whole blood. This CDR3 is CASSQVIGSSGNTIYF. The CDR3 region has the DNA TGCGCCAGCAGCCAAGTTATTGGCTCCTCTGGAAACACCATATATTTT.